This entry lists 10 T cell receptor beta chains sequenced from one sample in a study of Graves' ophthalmopathy and Graves' hyperthyroidism. The authors amplified TCR beta CDR3 regions, and they did so from RNA transcripts for repertoire sequencing. First-round RT-PCR relied on HTBI primers, and a second-round multiplex PCR came next. TCRdb passed the multiplex PCR reads through MiXCR, listing each CDR3 protein once. Of 740,000 or so distinct CDR3 sequences in the sample, 35% to 50% were seen once. Input material: peripheral blood. The receptors were sampled from an adult man with Graves' ophthalmopathy.

The chain combines TRBV29-1 with TRBJ2-5; 12 bases align to TRBD2. The germline V gene has CDR1 SQVTM and CDR2 ANQGSEA. The CDR3 is 14 amino acids. The CDR3 loop reads CSVLGLAGREAQYF. DNA of the CDR3: TGCAGTGTCTTAGGACTAGCGGGAAGGGAGGCCCAGTACTTC.

The chain joins TRBV15 to TRBJ2-7; D not certain. Trimming took 1 base from V and 2 from J, leaving 12 bases between them. Germline-derived CDR1 and CDR2 are LNHNV and YYDKDF (reference sequence). There are 15 residues in the CDR3. This CDR3 reads CATSRGSLPTYEQYF. The CDR3 nucleotides read TGTGCCACCAGCAGAGGCAGCTTGCCTACCTACGAGCAGTACTTC.

Written as DNA, the CDR3 is TGTGCCATCAGTTCTCGGACTAGCGGGAGTTACGAGCAGTACTTC. Translated: CAISSRTSGSYEQYF. The V gene is TRBV10-3, the J gene TRBJ2-7, with 13 nucleotides matching TRBD2. With V trimmed by 5 bases and J by 4 bases, 5 bases remained unmatched. The CDR3 is 15 amino acids. Germline CDR1 reads ENHRY; CDR2 reads SYGVKD.

V and J are TRBV7-9 and TRBJ1-5; D possibly corresponds to TRBD1 (5 bases). In germline, CDR1 is SEHNR, CDR2 FQNEAQ (reference sequence). This CDR3 comprises 15 residues. V was pared by 4 bases and J by 3 bases, with 13 bases between. The CDR3 reads CASSSGGGYNQPQHF. CDR3 nucleotide sequence: TGTGCCAGCAGCTCGGGGGGGGGGTACAATCAGCCCCAGCATTTT.

This clonotype was counted between two and nine times. The V and J genes are TRBV7-2 and TRBJ2-7, with a weak D call TRBD2 (6 bases). Germline-derived CDR1 and CDR2 are SGHTA and FQGNSA. The CDR3 is 16 amino acids. Trimming cost V 5 bases and J 3 bases, with 20 bases left between them. The CDR3: CASSQAGQAGDYEQYF. CDR3 in DNA: TGTGCCAGCAGCCAAGCGGGCCAAGCTGGGGACTACGAGCAGTACTTC.

This clonotype turned up a few times. The rearrangement uses TRBV2 and TRBJ2-7; weak D call: TRBD1 (5 bases). Germline V gives CDR1 SNHLY, CDR2 FYNNEI. Trimming took 6 bases from V and 1 from J, leaving 13 bases between them. This CDR3 region has 14 residues. The CDR3 region has the DNA TGTGCCAGCAGGAGGACACGGAATTCCTACGAGCAGTACTTC. Translating it yields CASRRTRNSYEQYF.

To note about this clonotype: Compared with germline, one end of the junction differs, possibly owing to a read error. The rearrangement joins TRBV9 to TRBJ1-5; D call uncertain. The CDR3 runs to 14 residues. In germline, CDR1 is SGDLS, CDR2 YYNGEE. The CDR3 loop reads CASSEDTGNQPQLF. In DNA, the CDR3 is TGTGCCAGCAGTGAAGACACGGGGAATCAGCCCCAGCTTTTT.

This clonotype has only one observation. The V and J genes are TRBV24-1 and TRBJ1-5; D unresolved. Germline CDR1 and CDR2: KGHDR and SFDVKD. The CDR3 is 16 amino acids. The V and J ends lost 4 bases and 7 bases respectively, with 19 bases between them. The CDR3: CATSDPTRTGEQPQHF. The CDR3 bases are TGTGCCACCAGTGACCCAACTAGAACCGGGGAGCAGCCCCAGCATTTT.

Turning to this clonotype: The junction and the germline gene differ at one end; a read error may be behind it. The genes are TRBV25-1 and TRBJ2-6; unclear D gene. This CDR3 comprises 13 residues. Looked up from germline, CDR1 is MGHDK and CDR2 is SYGVNS. The CDR3 here is CTSRDPGANVLTF. DNA of the CDR3: TGTACCAGCAGAGATCCTGGGGCCAACGTCCTGACTTTC.

This clonotype was detected a few times. This chain uses TRBV20-1 with TRBJ1-4, with D uncertain. The CDR3 is 12 residues long. Trimming removed 1 base at V and 7 bases at J, with 7 bases between. Germline CDR1 is DFQATT and CDR2 is SNEGSKA (reference sequence). CDR3 protein: CSARVDFEKLFF. CDR3 nucleotides: TGCAGTGCTAGAGTCGATTTTGAAAAACTGTTTTTT.